The 17 T cell receptor beta chains below come from one sample, sequenced in a study of blood T cells in healthy people across ages. A J-beta primer mix and a sample-barcoded 5' primer were used in a second PCR of about 7 to 12 cycles. MiXCR, run by TCRdb on the 5' RACE reads, gives a single entry per CDR3 protein. The sample has just over 1 million distinct CDR3 sequences, roughly 45% seen once. Sequenced input: blood. These receptors were obtained from an older woman in good health.

The genes are TRBV12-3 or TRBV12-4 and TRBJ2-7, with D maybe TRBD1 (6 bases). V was cut by 8 bases and J by 2 bases, with 19 bases left in between. The CDR3 is 15 residues long. CDR3 sequence: CASLNTGLPPYEQYF. For the CDR3, the DNA is TGTGCCAGCCTGAACACAGGGCTCCCCCCCTACGAGCAGTACTTC.

About this clonotype: An end of the junction does not agree with germline; a read error may underlie this. This chain links TRBV12-3 or TRBV12-4 with TRBJ1-5, with 7 bases aligning to TRBD1. There are 18 residues in the CDR3. CDR3 coding DNA: TGTGCCGGCAGCGCGACAGGGAAAACATCTGTAGGCAATCAGCCCCAGCATTTT. This codes for CAGSATGKTSVGNQPQHF.

This chain connects TRBV7-9 to TRBJ2-5; 8 bases agree with TRBD2. Germline loops: CDR1 SEHNR, CDR2 FQNEAQ (reference sequence). The V gene end was trimmed by 5 bases and the J gene end by 2 bases; junction bases not matched to a gene: 7. This CDR3 is built from 15 residues. The CDR3 bases are TGTGCCAGCAGCCGCCCGGGACTAGGGCAAGAGACCCAGTACTTC. Translated, it gives CASSRPGLGQETQYF.

The chain combines TRBV7-9 with TRBJ2-1, with TRBD2 identical over 11 bases. Trimming cost V 4 bases and J 7 bases; bases outside gene matches: 12. The V gene's germline CDR1 is SEHNR and CDR2 FQNEAQ (reference sequence). CDR3 length: 17 amino acids. The CDR3 region has the DNA TGTGCCAGCAGCTCCCCCTTACCTAGCGGGGGGAGGAATGAGCAGTTCTTC. Amino acid sequence: CASSSPLPSGGRNEQFF.

V usage is TRBV5-6 and J usage is TRBJ2-7; maybe TRBD2 (7 bases). The CDR3 totals 15 residues. Trimming left V 3 bases short and J 2 bases short, with 15 bases between. The germline V gene encodes CDR1 SGHDT and CDR2 YYEEEE. The CDR3 DNA reads as TGTGCCAGCAGCTGGTTACAGGGAGGGACCTACGAGCAGTACTTC. As protein: CASSWLQGGTYEQYF.

The chain couples TRBV29-1 to TRBJ2-1; no clear D gene. Trimming took off 3 bases at V and 15 bases at J, with 6 bases between the two ends. The CDR3 is 8 residues long. Germline V gives CDR1 SQVTM, CDR2 ANQGSEA. In DNA, the CDR3 is TGCAGCGTTGATACGGGGTTCTTC. It encodes CSVDTGFF.

This chain links TRBV6-6 with TRBJ2-1; 11 bases are a match to TRBD2. Germline V gives CDR1 MNHNY, CDR2 SVGAGI (reference sequence). The trim removed 7 bases at V and 8 bases at J, leaving 10 bases unmatched. This CDR3 is 15 amino acids long. The DNA of the CDR3 is TGTGCCAGCAACAAACTAGCGGGAGTAGGGGATGAGCAGTTCTTC. Residues: CASNKLAGVGDEQFF.

V is TRBV9 and J is TRBJ2-5; no clear D. V was cut by 2 bases and J by 5 bases, with 16 bases left in between. CDR1 and CDR2 from the germline V gene are SGDLS and YYNGEE. This CDR3 spans 15 amino acids. The CDR3 DNA reads as TGTGCCAGCAGCGTGTCGGCCCATTCCTGGGAGACCCAGTACTTC. Its translation is CASSVSAHSWETQYF.

The chain couples TRBV29-1 to TRBJ2-5; D gene unclear. Trimming removed 4 bases from V and 5 bases from J, with 11 bases in between. CDR3 length: 12 amino acids. CDR1 is SQVTM, CDR2 ANQGSEA, per germline. CDR3 sequence: CSVVLGWETQYF. CDR3 in DNA: TGCAGCGTTGTTTTAGGGTGGGAGACCCAGTACTTC. The full variable domain, in which reference TRBV29-1 and TRBJ2-5 provide the parts outside the CDR3, is SAVISQKPSRDICQRGTSLTIQCQVDSQVTMMFWYRQQPGQSLTLIATANQGSEATYESGFVIDKFPISRPNLTFSTLTVSNMSPEDSSIYLCSVVLGWETQYFGPGTRLLVL.

This chain links TRBV9 with TRBJ2-4, with TRBD1 matching over 8 bases. The CDR3 extends over 17 amino acids. V lost 4 bases to trimming and J lost 1 base; unmatched junction nucleotides: 10. Germline V lookup: CDR1 SGDLS, CDR2 YYNGEE. The CDR3 is CASSQGARDWAKNIQYF. The CDR3 DNA reads TGTGCCAGCAGCCAGGGGGCTCGGGATTGGGCCAAAAACATTCAGTACTTC.

This clonotype was seen only a few times. This rearrangement joins TRBV9 to TRBJ2-1; no clear D. V was shortened by 3 bases and J by 7 bases, with 11 bases between the two germline ends. Germline V gives CDR1 SGDLS, CDR2 YYNGEE. The CDR3 is 13 residues long. This chain's CDR3 is CASSGGVGNEQFF. The CDR3, as DNA: TGTGCCAGCAGCGGAGGAGTGGGGAATGAGCAGTTCTTC.

The chain is built from TRBV6-5 and TRBJ2-7; TRBD2 might be the D (6 bases). This CDR3 has 16 residues. Trimming left V 3 bases short and J 3 bases short, with 18 bases between. The germline V gene encodes CDR1 MNHEY and CDR2 SVGAGI. The CDR3 coding sequence is TGTGCCAGCAGTTATCTAAGCGGGCCCCTGAGCTACGAGCAGTACTTC. Its protein is CASSYLSGPLSYEQYF.

This clonotype was observed once. The chain couples TRBV28 to TRBJ2-5; 9 bases map to TRBD2. The end of the DNA fits TRBJ2-7 better, so the J call may be wrong. The V gene's germline CDR1 is MDHEN and CDR2 SYDVKM. The CDR3 totals 14 residues. In DNA, the CDR3 is TGTGCCAGCACTAGGCGGGAGGGCCGTTACGAGCAGTACTTC. This translates into CASTRREGRYEQYF.

In its sample, this clonotype was seen many times. The gene calls are TRBV29-1 and TRBJ2-7; either TRBD1 or TRBD2 may fit D (5 bases each). V lost 6 bases and J 0 bases, leaving 9 bases between the germline ends. The germline V gene encodes CDR1 SQVTM and CDR2 ANQGSEA. The CDR3 is made up of 12 amino acids. CDR3 protein: CSVVGTSYEQYF. DNA of the CDR3: TGCAGCGTCGTGGGGACCTCCTACGAGCAGTACTTC.

The chain combines TRBV7-2 with TRBJ1-6; D is ambiguous. Germline CDR1 SGHTA, CDR2 FQGNSA. V lost 0 bases and J 3 bases, leaving 3 bases between the germline ends. CDR3 size: 14 residues. The CDR3 sequence is CASSLAGYNSPLHF. In DNA, the CDR3 is TGTGCCAGCAGCTTAGCAGGCTATAATTCACCCCTCCACTTT.

The V gene is TRBV7-2, the J gene TRBJ2-5; D gene unclear. Germline V lookup: CDR1 SGHTA, CDR2 FQGNSA. CDR3 length: 14 residues. The V and J ends lost 1 base and 11 bases respectively, with 17 bases between them. The CDR3 spells CASSLVANYNEQYF. In DNA form, the CDR3 reads TGTGCCAGCAGCTTAGTTGCCAACTACAATGAGCAGTACTTC. The full variable domain, rest sourced from reference TRBV7-2 and TRBJ2-5, is GAGVSQSPSNKVTEKGKDVELRCDPISGHTALYWYRQSLGQGLEFLIYFQGNSAPDKSGLPSDRFSAERTGGSVSTLTIQRTQQEDSAVYLCASSLVANYNEQYFGPGTRLLVL.

The rearrangement joins TRBV6-5 to TRBJ2-3; 10 bases align to TRBD2. This CDR3 region has 21 residues. Germline lookup yields CDR1 MNHEY and CDR2 SVGAGI. Trimming at V came to 2 bases and at J to 2 bases, leaving 19 bases not matched to a gene. The CDR3 nucleotides are TGTGCCAGCAGTTACCGCCGCGGGGCCCCGATAGCGGGAGGACCCACAGATACGCAGTATTTT. Its translation: CASSYRRGAPIAGGPTDTQYF.